The clone carrying this T cell receptor beta chain was counted ten times or more. The ends were cut back, 5 bases at V and 1 base at J, with 15 bases in the middle. The CDR3 extends over 15 amino acids. Germline lookup yields CDR1 DFQATT and CDR2 SNEGSKA (reference sequence). This sample stems from a study of T-cell reconstitution after alpha-beta-depleted transplantation in children. Researchers prepared the TCRbeta library using unique molecular identifiers, the study reports. Each CDR3 protein gets one entry after TCRdb re-called the PCR reads with MiXCR. The sample includes hundreds of thousands of distinct CDR3 sequences, 15% to 20% seen only once; the top ten take 0.85% to 1.3%.

The chain is built from TRBV20-1 and TRBJ2-1; D is possibly TRBD1 or TRBD2 (5 bases each). Sequenced here: PBMCs from the stem cell graft donor, sampled from the stem cell graft. This clonotype was obtained from a human donor who donated a stem cell graft to a child with acute myeloid leukemia. CDR3 DNA sequence: TGCAGTGCTGGGAGCGTGGGGCGGTCCTACAATGAGCAGTTCTTC. This gives the protein CSAGSVGRSYNEQFF.